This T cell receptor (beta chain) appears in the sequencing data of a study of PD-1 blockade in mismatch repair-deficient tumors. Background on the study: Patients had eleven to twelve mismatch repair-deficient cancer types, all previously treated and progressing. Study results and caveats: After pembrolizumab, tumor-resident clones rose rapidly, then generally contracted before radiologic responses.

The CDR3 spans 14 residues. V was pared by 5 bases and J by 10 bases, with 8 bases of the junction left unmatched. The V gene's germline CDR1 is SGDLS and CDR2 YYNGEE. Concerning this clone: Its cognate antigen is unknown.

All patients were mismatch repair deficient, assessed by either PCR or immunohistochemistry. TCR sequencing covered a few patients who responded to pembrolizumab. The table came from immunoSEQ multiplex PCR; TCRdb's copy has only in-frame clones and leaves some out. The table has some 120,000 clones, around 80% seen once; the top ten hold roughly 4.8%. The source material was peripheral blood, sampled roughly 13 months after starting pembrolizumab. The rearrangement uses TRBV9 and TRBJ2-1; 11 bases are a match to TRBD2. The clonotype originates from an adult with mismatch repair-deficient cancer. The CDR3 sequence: CASSPGLAVGEQFF. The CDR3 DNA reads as TGTGCCAGCAGTCCGGGACTAGCGGTGGGGGAGCAGTTCTTC.